This T cell receptor beta chain was identified during a study of T cell responses to AZD1222 COVID-19 vaccine. At the level of the study: Second-dose intervals of approximately 4 or approximately 12 weeks were pooled.

Germline V CDR1 and CDR2: ENHRY, SYGVKD. V was cut by 8 bases and J by 1 base, with 8 bases left in between. CDR3 length: 12 amino acids. Generated by immunoSEQ multiplex PCR, the TCRdb table keeps only in-frame clones and is missing some. This sample carries 200,000 or so clones, approximately 92% of them seen once, and the ten largest clones take about 10%. The source is an adult in good health. The material was peripheral blood, obtained on day 0 of AZD1222 vaccination. This chain uses TRBV10-3 with TRBJ1-1; D perhaps matches TRBD1 (5 bases). In DNA form, the CDR3 reads TGTGCCATCGGGGCGACGAACACTGAAGCTTTCTTT. Residues: CAIGATNTEAFF.